In its sample, the clone carrying this T cell receptor beta chain was seen a few times. Its antigen remains unidentified. Peripheral blood was drawn, approximately 9.7 milliliters per donor. The data were taken from a study of blood T cells in healthy people across ages. This CDR3 contains 15 residues. Germline V gives CDR1 SQVTM, CDR2 ANQGSEA. With V trimmed by 6 bases and J by 4 bases, 12 bases remained unmatched. For the second PCR, which ran for 7 to 11 cycles, a sample-barcoded 5' primer and a J-beta primer mix were used. Tags on each cDNA molecule came from a template-switch adaptor with 12 random nucleotides. Each CDR3 protein gets one entry after TCRdb re-called the 5' RACE reads with MiXCR. The repertoire holds 270,000 or so distinct CDR3 sequences, roughly 29% seen once, with 29% in the top ten. Study-level points and caveats: What prevented conclusive comparison of naive and antigen-experienced cells was that PBMCs were unsorted. The study found TCR beta diversity correlated strongly with naive T cell percentage.

Sequences were obtained from blood. The TCR comes from a woman between 70 and 85 years old in good health. The V call is TRBV29-1, the J call TRBJ2-5; TRBD1 agrees at 9 bases. DNA for the CDR3: TGCAGCGTAGTACCGGGACAGGGTATTGTAGAGACCCAGTACTTC. It codes for CSVVPGQGIVETQYF.